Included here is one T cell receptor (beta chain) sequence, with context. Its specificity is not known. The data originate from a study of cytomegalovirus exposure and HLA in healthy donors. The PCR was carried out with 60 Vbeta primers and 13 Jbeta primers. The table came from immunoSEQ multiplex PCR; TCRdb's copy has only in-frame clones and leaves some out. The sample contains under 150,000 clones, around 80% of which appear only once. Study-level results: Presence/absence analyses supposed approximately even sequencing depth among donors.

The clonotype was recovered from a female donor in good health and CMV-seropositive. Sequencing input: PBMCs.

The CDR3 sequence: CASSLNPNPHEQYF. In DNA form, the CDR3 reads TGTGCCAGCAGCTTGAATCCTAATCCCCACGAGCAGTACTTC. This rearrangement joins TRBV5-4 to TRBJ2-7; D remains ambiguous. Looked up from germline, CDR1 is SGHNT and CDR2 is YYREEE (reference sequence). Trimming removed 1 base from V and 5 bases from J, with 13 bases in between. The CDR3 is 14 residues long.